The T cell receptor (beta chain) described here comes from a study of blood T cell repertoires in COVID-19. The wider study: Samples of COVID-19 (acute and convalescent) were obtained from the United States, Italy and Spain. PBMCs, B-cell-depleted T cells, or T cells provided the cDNA or gDNA that made up the material.

The germline V and J ends were trimmed by 8 bases and 11 bases, with 18 bases remaining between them. The germline gives CDR1 MDHEN, CDR2 SYDVKM. This CDR3 spans 12 amino acids. In the source study's methods: Amplification with reference gene primers provided the estimates of nucleated cell counts. Generated by immunoSEQ multiplex PCR, the TCRdb table keeps only in-frame clones and is missing some. That table is the source of V, J and clone size, and D and trimming were worked out from the DNA. Of tens of thousands of clones listed, 75% to 90% are singletons. The chain is built from TRBV28 and TRBJ1-1; possible D gene TRBD1, 5 bases. Sequenced material: peripheral blood. The receptor's source is a woman of 80 years or more with active or convalescent COVID-19. This CDR3 reads CASETWGKGAFF. The CDR3 DNA sequence: TGTGCCAGCGAGACCTGGGGCAAGGGGGCTTTCTTT.